This T cell receptor (beta chain) was obtained from a study of siplizumab effects on memory and regulatory T cells. Study-wide results and limits: An assignable naive or memory phenotype was lacking in roughly 75-95% of proliferating CD4+ or CD8+ clones. Both greater diversity than memory cells and a major contribution to the alloresponse seemed to characterize naive T cells. A significant reduction in alloreactive sequences traceable to unstimulated CD4+ memory cells was produced by siplizumab.

The assay looked at approximately 10^5 TCR templates in each sample. Measured with immunoSEQ multiplex PCR; TCRdb has only the in-frame clones, and not every one. Of nearly 85,000 clones in the sample, approximately 95% were seen once. On this clone itself: The antigen remains undetermined.

The V gene's germline CDR1 is MGHRA and CDR2 YSYEKL. V lost 0 bases and J 15 bases, leaving 6 bases between the germline ends. This CDR3 is built from 10 residues. This TCR was recovered from a human donor in good health. The sequenced sample was CD8+ T cells sorted from blood. The chain employs TRBV4-1 and TRBJ2-1, with D unresolved. The CDR3 sequence: CASSQDRVFF. The CDR3 bases are TGCGCCAGCAGCCAAGACCGCGTGTTCTTC.